This T cell receptor (beta chain) was retrieved from a study of T cells after yellow fever vaccination. Germline V lookup: CDR1 SGHAT, CDR2 FQNNGV. Trimming took off 5 bases at V and 5 bases at J, with 24 bases between the two ends. CDR3 length: 17 amino acids. Using its own MiXCR run on the 5' RACE reads, TCRdb lists one record per CDR3 protein. The table has 200,000 to 250,000 distinct CDR3 sequences, around 7% seen once; the top ten hold approximately 0.87%. This clonotype was detected many times. The TCR comes from a man aged 25 to 40 who received the YFV17D yellow fever vaccine. This specimen was CD4+ T cells sorted from PBMCs, taken 15 days after the yellow fever booster vaccination. The chain is built from TRBV11-2 and TRBJ1-2, with D possibly TRBD1 on 6 matching bases. CDR3 sequence (DNA): TGTGCCAGCAGCCCGAGAGGGGGGTTGGGGAGTTGGTATGGCTACACCTTC. Translating it yields CASSPRGGLGSWYGYTF. Using reference TRBV11-2 and TRBJ1-2 for the parts outside the CDR3, the full variable domain is EAGVAQSPRYKIIEKRQSVAFWCNPISGHATLYWYQQILGQGPKLLIQFQNNGVVDDSQLPKDRFSAERLKGVDSTLKIQPAKLEDSAVYLCASSPRGGLGSWYGYTFGSGTRLTVV.